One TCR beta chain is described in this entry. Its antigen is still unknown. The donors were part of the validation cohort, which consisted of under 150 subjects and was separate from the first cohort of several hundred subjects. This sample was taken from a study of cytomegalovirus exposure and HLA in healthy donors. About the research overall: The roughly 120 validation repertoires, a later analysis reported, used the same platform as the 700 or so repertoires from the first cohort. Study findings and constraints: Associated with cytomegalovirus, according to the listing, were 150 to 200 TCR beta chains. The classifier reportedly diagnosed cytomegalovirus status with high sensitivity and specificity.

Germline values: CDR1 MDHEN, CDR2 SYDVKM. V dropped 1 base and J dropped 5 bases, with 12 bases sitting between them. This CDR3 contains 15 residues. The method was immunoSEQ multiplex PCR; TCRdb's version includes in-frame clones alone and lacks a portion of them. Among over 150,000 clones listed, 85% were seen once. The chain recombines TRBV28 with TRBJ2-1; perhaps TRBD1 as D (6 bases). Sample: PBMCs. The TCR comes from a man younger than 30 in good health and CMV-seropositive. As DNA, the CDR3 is TGTGCCAGCAGTTTATCGCCAGGGGCCAACAATGAGCAGTTCTTC. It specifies CASSLSPGANNEQFF.